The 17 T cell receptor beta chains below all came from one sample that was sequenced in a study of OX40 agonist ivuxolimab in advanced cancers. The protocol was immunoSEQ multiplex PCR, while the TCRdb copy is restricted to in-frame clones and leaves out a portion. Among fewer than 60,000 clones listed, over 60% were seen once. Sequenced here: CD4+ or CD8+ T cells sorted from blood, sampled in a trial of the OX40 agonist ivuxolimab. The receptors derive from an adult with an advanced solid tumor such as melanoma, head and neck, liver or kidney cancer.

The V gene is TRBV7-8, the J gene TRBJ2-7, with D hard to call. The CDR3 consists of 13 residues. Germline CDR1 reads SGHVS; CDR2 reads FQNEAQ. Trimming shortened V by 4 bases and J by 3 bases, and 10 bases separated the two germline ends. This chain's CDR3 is CASSSPRIYEQYF. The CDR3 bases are TGTGCCAGCAGCTCCCCGCGTATCTACGAGCAGTACTTC.

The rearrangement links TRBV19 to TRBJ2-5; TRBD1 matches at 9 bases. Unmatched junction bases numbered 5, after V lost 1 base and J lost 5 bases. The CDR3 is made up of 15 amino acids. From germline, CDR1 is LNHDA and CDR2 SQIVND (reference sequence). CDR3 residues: CASSIAWDREETQYF. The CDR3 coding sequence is TGTGCCAGTAGTATAGCCTGGGACAGGGAGGAGACCCAGTACTTC.

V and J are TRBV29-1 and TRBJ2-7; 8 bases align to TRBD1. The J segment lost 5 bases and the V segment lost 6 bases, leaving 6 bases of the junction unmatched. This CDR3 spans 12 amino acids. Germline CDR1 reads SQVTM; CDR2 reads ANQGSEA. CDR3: CSVRTGSDEQYF. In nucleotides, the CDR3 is TGCAGCGTCAGGACAGGGTCGGACGAGCAGTACTTC.

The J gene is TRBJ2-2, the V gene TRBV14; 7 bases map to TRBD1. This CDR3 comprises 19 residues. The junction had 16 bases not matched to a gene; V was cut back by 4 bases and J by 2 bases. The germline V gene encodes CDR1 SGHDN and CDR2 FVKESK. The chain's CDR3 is CASSPLFPGQYTNTGELFF. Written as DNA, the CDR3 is TGTGCCAGCAGCCCCCTCTTTCCGGGACAGTATACTAACACCGGGGAGCTGTTTTTT.

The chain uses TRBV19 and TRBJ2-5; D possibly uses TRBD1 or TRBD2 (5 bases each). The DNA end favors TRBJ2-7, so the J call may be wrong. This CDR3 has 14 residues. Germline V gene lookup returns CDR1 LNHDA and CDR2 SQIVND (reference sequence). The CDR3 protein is CASLGAGSSYEQYF. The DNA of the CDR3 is TGTGCCAGCCTTGGGGCAGGGAGCTCCTACGAGCAGTACTTC.

The CDR3 here is CASSMGGYGGNEQFF. For the CDR3, the DNA is TGTGCCAGTAGTATGGGGGGATACGGGGGAAATGAGCAGTTCTTC. The chain recombines TRBV19 with TRBJ2-1; D might be TRBD2 (6 bases). Germline-derived CDR1 and CDR2 are LNHDA and SQIVND (reference sequence). Trimming cost V 3 bases and J 7 bases, with 16 bases left between them. The CDR3 covers 15 residues.

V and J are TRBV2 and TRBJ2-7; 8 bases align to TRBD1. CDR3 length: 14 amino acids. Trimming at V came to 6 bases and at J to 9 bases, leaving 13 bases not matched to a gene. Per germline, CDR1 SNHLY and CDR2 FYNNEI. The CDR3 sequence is CASSYGTGIPLQYF. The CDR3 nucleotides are TGTGCCAGCAGCTATGGGACAGGTATTCCCTTGCAGTACTTC.

CDR3 loop: CASSYSGQGYGEQYF. The CDR3 DNA sequence: TGTGCCAGCAGTTACTCGGGGCAGGGTTACGGCGAGCAGTACTTC. V and J are TRBV6-5 and TRBJ2-7; tentative D call: TRBD1 (5 bases). CDR3 length: 15 amino acids. Per the germline V gene, CDR1 is MNHEY and CDR2 is SVGAGI. V shed 0 bases and J shed 6 bases, with 15 bases lying between them.

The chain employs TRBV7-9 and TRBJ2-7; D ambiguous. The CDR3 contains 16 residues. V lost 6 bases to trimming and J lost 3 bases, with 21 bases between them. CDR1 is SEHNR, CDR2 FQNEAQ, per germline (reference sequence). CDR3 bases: TGTGCCAGCAGTTCCTTAAGAGGCGATTCCTTCTACGAGCAGTACTTC. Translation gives CASSSLRGDSFYEQYF. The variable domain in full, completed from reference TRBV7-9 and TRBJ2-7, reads DTGVSQNPRHKITKRGQNVTFRCDPISEHNRLYWYRQTLGQGPEFLTYFQNEAQLEKSRLLSDRFSAERPKGSFSTLEIQRTEQGDSAMYLCASSSLRGDSFYEQYFGPGTRLTVT.

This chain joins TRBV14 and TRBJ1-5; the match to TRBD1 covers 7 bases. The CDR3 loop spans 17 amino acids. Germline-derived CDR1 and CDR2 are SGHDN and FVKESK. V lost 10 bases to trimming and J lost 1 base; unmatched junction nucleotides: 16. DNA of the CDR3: TGTGCCATCCCCCCCGGCCCCCCACAGGGGAGCAATCAGCCCCAGCATTTT. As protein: CAIPPGPPQGSNQPQHF.

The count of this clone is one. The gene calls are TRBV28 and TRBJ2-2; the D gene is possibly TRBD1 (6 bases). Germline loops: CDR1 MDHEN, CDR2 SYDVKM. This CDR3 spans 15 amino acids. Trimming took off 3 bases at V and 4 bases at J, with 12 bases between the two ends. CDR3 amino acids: CASSLDRAVTGELFF. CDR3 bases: TGTGCCAGCAGTTTGGACAGAGCGGTCACCGGGGAGCTGTTTTTT. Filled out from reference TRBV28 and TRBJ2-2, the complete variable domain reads DVKVTQSSRYLVKRTGEKVFLECVQDMDHENMFWYRQDPGLGLRLIYFSYDVKMKEKGDIPEGYSVSREKKERFSLILESASTNQTSMYLCASSLDRAVTGELFFGEGSRLTVL.

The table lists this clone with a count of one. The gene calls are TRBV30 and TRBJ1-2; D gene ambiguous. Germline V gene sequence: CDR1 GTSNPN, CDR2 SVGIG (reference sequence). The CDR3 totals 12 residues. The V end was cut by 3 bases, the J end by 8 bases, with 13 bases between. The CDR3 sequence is CAWSRQAGGYTF. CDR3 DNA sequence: TGTGCCTGGAGCAGGCAGGCAGGAGGCTACACCTTC. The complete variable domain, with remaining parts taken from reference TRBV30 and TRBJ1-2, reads SQTIHQWPATLVQPVGSPLSLECTVEGTSNPNLYWYRQAAGRGLQLLFYSVGIGQISSEVPQNLSASRPQDRQFILSSKKLLLSDSGFYLCAWSRQAGGYTFGSGTRLTVV.

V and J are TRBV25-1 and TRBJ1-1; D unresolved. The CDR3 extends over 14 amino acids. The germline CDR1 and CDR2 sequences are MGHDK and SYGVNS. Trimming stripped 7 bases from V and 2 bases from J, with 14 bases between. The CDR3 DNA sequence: TGTGCCAGCAACGAAGGACGGCTTAACACTGAAGCTTTCTTT. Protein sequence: CASNEGRLNTEAFF.

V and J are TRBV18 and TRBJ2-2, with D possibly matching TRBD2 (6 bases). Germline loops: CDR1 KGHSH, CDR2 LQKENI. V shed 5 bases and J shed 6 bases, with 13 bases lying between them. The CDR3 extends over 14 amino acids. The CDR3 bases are TGTGCCAGCTCAGGACTATTAGGGGCCGGGGAGCTGTTTTTT. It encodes CASSGLLGAGELFF.

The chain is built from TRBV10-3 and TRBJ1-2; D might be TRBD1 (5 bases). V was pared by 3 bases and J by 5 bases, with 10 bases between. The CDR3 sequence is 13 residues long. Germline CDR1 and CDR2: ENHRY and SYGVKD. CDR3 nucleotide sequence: TGTGCCATCAGTGAAGGGGTAGGGTATGGCTACACCTTC. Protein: CAISEGVGYGYTF.

CDR3 coding DNA: TGTGCCAGCAGCCCTAGCGGGAGCGCCTACAATGAGCAGTTCTTC. Its translation is CASSPSGSAYNEQFF. The J gene is TRBJ2-1, the V gene TRBV7-2, with 10 bases aligning to TRBD2. CDR1 and CDR2 from the germline V gene are SGHTA and FQGNSA. CDR3 size: 15 residues. V lost 5 bases, J lost 2 bases, and 3 bases stayed unmatched.

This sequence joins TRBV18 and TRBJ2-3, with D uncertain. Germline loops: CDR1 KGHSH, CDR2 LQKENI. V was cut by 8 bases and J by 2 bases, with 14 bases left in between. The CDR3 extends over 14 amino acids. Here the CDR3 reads CASIPRTDTDTQYF. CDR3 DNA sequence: TGTGCCAGCATCCCCCGGACCGACACAGATACGCAGTATTTT.